The present entry profiles one TCR beta chain with its context. Its antigen has not been determined. Nothing much larger sits one base from this clone, and base qualities are not available. The data originate from a study of T cells after yellow fever vaccination (dated by TCRdb to about 2019). About the full investigation: Libraries from fractions with low cell numbers were prepared with the SMART-Seq v4 Ultra Low Input RNA kit. Bulk TCR alpha and beta repertoires were sequenced longitudinally to track T-cell clones before and after primary and booster YFV17D yellow fever vaccination. Two healthy male donors, one aged 18 to 29 and one aged 30 to 40 years, made up the cohort. Bulk PBMC replicates and cell subsets were isolated from blood drawn at multiple timepoints before and after both primary and secondary immunization. The investigation overall reported the following: A small fraction of clonotypes appeared in both the CD4 and CD8 compartments, likely as a result of convergent recombination. Computational filtering was required because FACS-sorted repertoires could contain abundant contaminating clonotypes from the bulk population. The secondary T-cell response was weaker than the primary response but faster, peaking on day 5 instead of day 15. Only a couple of donors were included in the study, so the extent to which the findings can be generalized is limited. Most clones expanded after primary vaccination were re-detected after the booster (approximately 95% of CD4 and around 86% of CD8), suggesting broad memory maintenance.

TCR cDNA was synthesized by 5'RACE template switching, which introduced a universal primer site and unique molecular identifiers. cDNA synthesis was primed from both the TCR alpha and TCR beta constant segments. Library amplification used two PCR steps, and the second PCR step added sample barcodes and sequencing adapters. Sequencing of libraries was performed on Illumina HiSeq 2500 (2x100 bp) or NovaSeq (2x150 bp). The authors' pipeline ran thus. MIGEC handled demultiplexing of reads and collapsing into UMI consensus sequences, while MiXCR performed V(D)J alignment. Vaccine-responding clonotypes were identified with edgeR using replicate PBMC samples, with FDR below 0.01 and a log2 fold change above 5 up to day 15 being required. Each bulk clonotype received a CD4 or CD8 identity based on whether the sequenced CD4 or CD8 repertoire contained that clonotype at higher abundance. Starting from the raw public reads, TCRdb applied fastp trimming at Q25, assembled clones with MiXCR and retained in-frame beta chains. Rows with one shared CDR3 protein collapse into an entry with the most common genes and DNA. TCRdb, not the original authors, processed these V and J calls. The sample table contains about 580,000 distinct CDR3 sequences; only one count was recorded for roughly 17% of them. 15% to 20% of the sample belongs to the ten largest clones.

The treatment or condition label, read with the paper, signifies: live attenuated yellow fever vaccine strain. Two biological replicates of bulk PBMCs were collected at each blood-draw timepoint. A standard Ficoll-Paque protocol was used to isolate PBMCs from peripheral blood. RNA was extracted with TriZol from bulk PBMCs, CD4 and CD8 fractions, and dextramer-positive and dextramer-negative fractions. The CDR3 numbers 16 residues from cysteine through phenylalanine. CDR3 DNA only is kept here, 48 bases in frame from base 1. V loses 1 base, J loses 4 bases, and the germline ends lie 16 bases apart. Taken from the germline V gene, the CDR1 and CDR2 loops are SGHVS and FNYEAQ.

The chain employs TRBV7-6 and TRBJ2-5, with the D gene not clear enough to name. The TCR originated in a man between 18 and 29 years old who received the YFV17D yellow fever vaccine. The sequenced sample was PBMCs, obtained about 5 days after the first yellow fever vaccination. The sequence in DNA is TGTGCCAGCAGCTTAGTTCGAAATTCGGATCGAGAGACCCAGTACTTC. This codes for CASSLVRNSDRETQYF.